A single sample gave rise to the 23 T cell receptor beta chains below, sequenced in a study of blood T cell repertoires in COVID-19 (dated by TCRdb to the early 2020s). The library was built by means of the immunoSEQ multiplex PCR assay. The table was pulled from immuneACCESS by TCRdb, which kept in-frame rearrangements only. Such tables lose some clones; where checked, under half of the loss comes from unresolved V genes, and the rest has no known cause. The sample table records some 240,000 clones; roughly 90% of these occur just once. Under 2.5% of the sample goes to the ten largest clones. Sequencing input: peripheral blood. The receptors derive from a woman aged 55-75 years with COVID-19, enrolled during active disease.

V gene TRBV27 combines with J gene TRBJ1-4; 7 bases match TRBD1. The V segment lost 8 bases and the J segment 10 bases; nucleotides outside the gene matches: 10. This CDR3 region has 13 residues. CDR1 is MNHEY and CDR2 is SMNVEV in the germline V gene (reference sequence). The CDR3 loop reads CASSDRVSGKLFF. The CDR3 bases are TGTGCCAGCTCCGACAGGGTGAGCGGAAAACTGTTTTTT.

The chain links TRBV15 to TRBJ1-2; TRBD1 is a possible D gene (5 bases). V was pared by 0 bases and J by 7 bases, with 12 bases between. CDR1 is LNHNV and CDR2 is YYDKDF in the germline V gene (reference sequence). This CDR3 comprises 14 residues. The CDR3 sequence is CATSRDRDGGGYTF. Here the CDR3 DNA reads TGTGCCACCAGCAGAGACAGGGATGGCGGTGGCTACACCTTC.

The chain recombines TRBV6-5 with TRBJ2-4; 9 bases line up with TRBD1. Germline loops: CDR1 MNHEY, CDR2 SVGAGI. V lost 6 bases to trimming and J lost 5 bases; unmatched junction nucleotides: 8. The CDR3 totals 15 residues. The CDR3 protein is CASSPSRDRENIQYF. The CDR3 DNA reads as TGTGCCAGCAGCCCGAGCCGGGACAGGGAAAACATTCAGTACTTC.

The V and J genes are TRBV29-1 and TRBJ2-1; tentative D call: TRBD1 (6 bases). CDR1 and CDR2 from the germline V gene are SQVTM and ANQGSEA. This CDR3 region has 12 residues. Trimming shortened V by 2 bases and J by 15 bases, and 17 bases separated the two germline ends. The CDR3 nucleotides read TGCAGCGTTGAAAATGAAGGGGGTCAGCGGTTCTTC. Translated: CSVENEGGQRFF.

This clone was recorded a few times. The chain couples TRBV7-8 to TRBJ1-1; unclear D gene. The CDR3 has 14 residues. Deletions cut 1 base from V and 0 bases from J, with 6 bases between. CDR1 SGHVS and CDR2 FQNEAQ come from the germline V gene. The CDR3 region is CASSLEQLNTEAFF. DNA for the CDR3: TGTGCCAGCAGCTTAGAACAGCTGAACACTGAAGCTTTCTTT.

The gene calls are TRBV6-2 or TRBV6-3 and TRBJ2-7; D is unresolved. V was trimmed by 5 bases and J by 1 base, leaving 9 bases between them. This CDR3 has 13 residues. The germline V gene has CDR1 MNHEY and CDR2 SVGEGT. CDR3 DNA: TGTGCCAGCAGTCCCGACGGGTCCTACGAGCAGTACTTC. This gives the protein CASSPDGSYEQYF.

This clone was seen a handful of times. The J gene is TRBJ1-6, the V gene TRBV19; TRBD1 aligns across 8 bases. V shed 7 bases and J 10 bases; nucleotides not matched to a gene: 9. This CDR3 contains 14 residues. Germline CDR1 and CDR2: LNHDA and SQIVND (reference sequence). Here the CDR3 reads CASNSGTGLSPLHF. DNA for the CDR3: TGTGCCAGTAACTCCGGGACAGGATTATCACCCCTCCACTTT.

This sequence joins TRBV7-2 and TRBJ1-5; D is undetermined. Trimming pared 5 bases from V and 1 base from J, leaving 6 bases between. This CDR3 comprises 13 residues. Germline CDR1 and CDR2: SGHTA and FQGNSA. CDR3 coding DNA: TGTGCCAGCAGCCTTCAGAGCAATCAGCCCCAGCATTTT. This codes for CASSLQSNQPQHF.

The CDR3 bases are TGTGCCAGCAGCTCCCGGGAGGTGTCACCCCTCCACTTT. Translated, it gives CASSSREVSPLHF. This chain links TRBV11-2 with TRBJ1-6; D is unresolved. Looked up from germline, CDR1 is SGHAT and CDR2 is FQNNGV. The CDR3 contains 13 residues. Between the trimmed V and J ends, which lost 4 bases and 10 bases, there was a span of 11 bases.

This clone has only a few counts. V gene TRBV7-3 combines with J gene TRBJ1-1; unclear D gene. The germline V and J ends were trimmed by 4 bases and 3 bases, with 12 bases remaining between them. Germline-derived CDR1 and CDR2 are SGHTA and FQGTGA. This CDR3 is built from 14 residues. DNA for the CDR3: TGTGCCAGCAGCTCGCGGGGTGGGGACACTGAAGCTTTCTTT. Its protein product is CASSSRGGDTEAFF.

In DNA, the CDR3 is TGTGCCAGCAGTGGAAGGAGGAAAGAGACCCAGTACTTC. Its translation is CASSGRRKETQYF. V gene TRBV2 combines with J gene TRBJ2-5, with a tentative D call TRBD2 (5 bases). With 4 bases removed from V and 3 bases from J, the gap between germline ends came to 9 bases. This CDR3 contains 13 residues. CDR1 is SNHLY and CDR2 is FYNNEI in the germline V gene.

The gene calls are TRBV4-3 and TRBJ1-3; D not certain. V lost 1 base to trimming and J lost 4 bases, with 17 bases between them. CDR1 is LGHNA and CDR2 is YSLEER in the germline V gene. CDR3 length equals 17 residues. CDR3 residues: CASSQVTGEGFGNTIYF. For the CDR3, the DNA is TGCGCCAGCAGCCAAGTCACCGGGGAGGGTTTCGGAAACACCATATATTTT.

On this clone itself: This same CDR3 is encoded by further DNA sequences in the sample. The genes are TRBV7-2 and TRBJ2-3, with 12 bases identical to TRBD2. Germline lookup yields CDR1 SGHTA and CDR2 FQGNSA. V lost 5 bases and J lost 1; bases outside the gene matches: 4. The CDR3 is made up of 16 amino acids. The CDR3 protein is CASSPRLAGGTDTQYF. CDR3 coding DNA: TGTGCCAGCAGCCCCAGACTAGCGGGGGGCACAGATACGCAGTATTTT.

The rearrangement links TRBV6-5 to TRBJ1-2; no clear D. CDR1 is MNHEY and CDR2 is SVGAGI in the germline V gene. V gave up 4 bases and J gave up 1 base, with 16 bases separating them. The CDR3 covers 16 residues. The CDR3 nucleotides read TGTGCCAGCAGTTTCCGGGGAGGGCTAGTTAACTATGGCTACACCTTC. Protein sequence: CASSFRGGLVNYGYTF.

The chain uses TRBV19 and TRBJ1-1, with TRBD1 matching over 9 bases. After removal of 4 bases from V and 0 bases from J, the junction contained 3 bases not matched to a gene. This CDR3 has 15 amino acids. Germline V gene lookup returns CDR1 LNHDA and CDR2 SQIVND (reference sequence). As DNA, the CDR3 is TGTGCCAGTAGTAGGACAGGGGACATGAACACTGAAGCTTTCTTT. Translation gives CASSRTGDMNTEAFF.

V and J are TRBV28 and TRBJ2-2; perhaps TRBD1 as D (5 bases). The V end lost 5 bases, the J end lost 6 bases, and 13 bases lay between the germline ends. CDR1 and CDR2 (germline): MDHEN, SYDVKM. The CDR3 runs to 14 residues. The DNA for the CDR3 is TGTGCCAGCAGTCCAGGGTATTTGCCCGGGGAGCTGTTTTTT. Translated, it gives CASSPGYLPGELFF.

This sequence joins TRBV4-2 and TRBJ1-2; 10 bases are shared with TRBD1. The CDR3 length is 13 residues. Germline values: CDR1 LGHNA, CDR2 YNFKEQ. With 5 bases clipped from V and 8 bases from J, the junction kept 5 bases outside the gene matches. CDR3 residues: CASSNGQGEGYTF. CDR3 nucleotides: TGTGCCAGCAGCAACGGACAGGGGGAAGGCTACACCTTC.

The chain has TRBV6-5 and TRBJ1-1; 10 bases are a match to TRBD1. The CDR3 consists of 14 residues. With 0 bases clipped from V and 8 bases from J, the junction kept 3 bases outside the gene matches. Germline CDR1 MNHEY, CDR2 SVGAGI. The chain's CDR3 is CASSYSTGGWEAFF. As DNA, the CDR3 is TGTGCCAGCAGTTACTCGACAGGGGGCTGGGAAGCTTTCTTT.

The chain recombines TRBV27 with TRBJ2-7; 8 bases line up with TRBD1. CDR1 and CDR2 (germline): MNHEY, SMNVEV (reference sequence). V shed 5 bases and J 2 bases; nucleotides not matched to a gene: 5. The CDR3 contains 14 residues. CDR3 region: CASSGGQEAYEQYF. CDR3 in DNA: TGTGCCAGCAGTGGGGGACAGGAGGCCTACGAGCAGTACTTC.

V gene TRBV6-2 or TRBV6-3 combines with J gene TRBJ1-2, with D hard to call. This CDR3 comprises 16 residues. Deletions cut 3 bases from V and 0 bases from J, with 14 bases between. CDR1 and CDR2 from the germline V gene are MNHEY and SVGEGT. CDR3 nucleotide sequence: TGTGCCAGCAGTTATCTGCAGACTAATACTAACTATGGCTACACCTTC. Translation: CASSYLQTNTNYGYTF.

The chain carries TRBV6-5 and TRBJ2-6; tentative D call: TRBD1 (6 bases). The CDR3 loop spans 15 amino acids. V lost 6 bases and J lost 0, with 9 bases in between. Germline V gives CDR1 MNHEY, CDR2 SVGAGI. The CDR3 nucleotides are TGTGCCAGCAGACAGGGTTTCTCTGGGGCCAACGTCCTGACTTTC. It codes for CASRQGFSGANVLTF.

The chain combines TRBV12-3 or TRBV12-4 with TRBJ1-6; 8 bases fit TRBD1. There are 13 residues in the CDR3. J lost 13 bases, V lost 6 bases, and 8 bases had no gene match. The CDR3 DNA reads TGTGCCAGCAGCCAGGGGGCAGGTAAGCCCCTCCACTTT. Translation gives CASSQGAGKPLHF.

This clone appeared once. The V and J genes are TRBV3-1 (or the pseudogene TRBV3-2) and TRBJ1-2, with TRBD1 matching over 9 bases. Trimming removed 5 bases from V and 8 bases from J; junction bases left unmatched: 9. CDR1 is LGHDT, CDR2 YNNKEL, per germline (reference sequence). The CDR3 has 14 residues. CDR3 loop: CASSRGTGRDGYTF. CDR3 nucleotides: TGTGCCAGCAGCAGGGGGACAGGGAGGGACGGCTACACCTTC.